The rows below give T cell receptor beta chains drawn from one sample of a study of tumor-infiltrating lymphocytes in primary liver carcinoma. MiXCR, applied by TCRdb to the multiplex PCR reads, yields one record per CDR3 protein. Of some 320,000 distinct CDR3 sequences in the sample, about 60% were seen once. The sample taken for sequencing was peripheral blood. The source of these receptors is a man in his forties with primary liver carcinoma and hepatitis B virus infection. CDR3s leave out the opening cysteine and the closing phenylalanine or tryptophan.

TRBV7-8,TRBJ2-3,ASSLNIPSTDTHY
TRBV7-2,TRBJ2-7,ASSRDQYSYEQY
TRBV6-1,TRBJ2-1,ASSEQGAAYNEQF
TRBV29-1,TRBJ2-7,SVKVSYEQY
TRBV12-5,TRBJ2-1,ANGPGLAGDRNEQF
TRBV11-2,TRBJ1-6,ASNRDRGPPPLH
TRBV6-6,TRBJ2-5,ASSIRDRCTQETQY
TRBV4-3,TRBJ2-5,AGSRGTGEVETQY
TRBV30,TRBJ1-3,AWSSWGMVSGNTIY
TRBV6-1,TRBJ2-5,ASLSPGTSGRPVETQY
TRBV10-3,TRBJ1-2,AISPGTAIYPNYGYT
TRBV11-2,TRBJ2-7,ASSQRLAGFEQY
TRBV28,TRBJ2-3,ASIAQDGTDTQY
TRBV24-1,TRBJ2-7,ATSDGSSYEQY
TRBV29-1,TRBJ1-6,SAQGGTNSPLH
TRBV12-3/TRBV12-4,TRBJ2-7,ASSASGTEYEQY
TRBV12-3/TRBV12-4,TRBJ2-1,ASRPPLAGIILDNEQF
TRBV11-2,TRBJ1-6,ASGLVTGNPPLH
TRBV29-1,TRBJ2-1,SVAETSGIYEQF
TRBV4-1,TRBJ2-2,ASCPLTGELF
TRBV5-6,TRBJ2-2,ACSGDRDRGLSNTGELF